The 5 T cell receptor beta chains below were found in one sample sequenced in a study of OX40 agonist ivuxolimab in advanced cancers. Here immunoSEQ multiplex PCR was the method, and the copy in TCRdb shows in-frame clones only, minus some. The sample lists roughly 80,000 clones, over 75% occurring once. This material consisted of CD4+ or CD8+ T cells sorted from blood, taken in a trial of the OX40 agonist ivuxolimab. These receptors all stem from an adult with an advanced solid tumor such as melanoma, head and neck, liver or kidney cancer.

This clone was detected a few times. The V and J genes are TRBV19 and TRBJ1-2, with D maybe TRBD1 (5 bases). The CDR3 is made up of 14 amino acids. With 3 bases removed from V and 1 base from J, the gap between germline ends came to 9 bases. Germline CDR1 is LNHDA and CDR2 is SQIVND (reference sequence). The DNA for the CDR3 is TGTGCCAGTAGTATCGGGGCGATTAACTATGGCTACACCTTC. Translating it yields CASSIGAINYGYTF.

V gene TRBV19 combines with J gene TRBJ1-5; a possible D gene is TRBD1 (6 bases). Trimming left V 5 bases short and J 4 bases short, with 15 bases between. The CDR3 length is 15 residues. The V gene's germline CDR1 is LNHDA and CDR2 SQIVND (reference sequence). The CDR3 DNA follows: TGTGCCAGTAGTGAGGGCAGGGGCTCAAATCAGCCCCAGCATTTT. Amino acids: CASSEGRGSNQPQHF.

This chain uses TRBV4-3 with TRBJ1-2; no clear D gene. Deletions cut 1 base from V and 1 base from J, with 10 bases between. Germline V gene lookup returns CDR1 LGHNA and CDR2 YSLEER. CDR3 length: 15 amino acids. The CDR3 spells CASSQGGRYNYGYTF. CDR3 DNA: TGCGCCAGCAGCCAAGGAGGCCGCTATAACTATGGCTACACCTTC.

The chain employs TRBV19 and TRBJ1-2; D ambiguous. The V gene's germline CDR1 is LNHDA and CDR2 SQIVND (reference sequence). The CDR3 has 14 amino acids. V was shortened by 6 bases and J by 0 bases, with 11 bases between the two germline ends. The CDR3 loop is CASRWASANYGYTF. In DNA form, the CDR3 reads TGTGCCAGTAGGTGGGCGTCCGCTAACTATGGCTACACCTTC.

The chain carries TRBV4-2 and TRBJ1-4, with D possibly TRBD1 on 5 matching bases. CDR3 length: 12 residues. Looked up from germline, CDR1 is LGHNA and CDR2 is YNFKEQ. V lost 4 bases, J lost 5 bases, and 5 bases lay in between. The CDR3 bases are TGTGCCAGCAGCCCAGGGAATGAAAAACTGTTTTTT. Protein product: CASSPGNEKLFF.